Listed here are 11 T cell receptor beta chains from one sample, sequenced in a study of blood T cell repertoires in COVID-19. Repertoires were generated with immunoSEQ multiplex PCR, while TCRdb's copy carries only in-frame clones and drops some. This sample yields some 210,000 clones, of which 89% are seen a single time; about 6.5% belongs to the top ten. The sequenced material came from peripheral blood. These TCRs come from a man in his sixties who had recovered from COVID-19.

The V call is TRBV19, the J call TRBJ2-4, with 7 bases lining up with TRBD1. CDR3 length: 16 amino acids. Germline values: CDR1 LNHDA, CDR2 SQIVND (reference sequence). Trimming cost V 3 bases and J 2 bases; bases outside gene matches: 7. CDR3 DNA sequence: TGTGCCAGTAGTATCAGGGGTAGGGGGCCCAAAAACATTCAGTACTTC. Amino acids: CASSIRGRGPKNIQYF.

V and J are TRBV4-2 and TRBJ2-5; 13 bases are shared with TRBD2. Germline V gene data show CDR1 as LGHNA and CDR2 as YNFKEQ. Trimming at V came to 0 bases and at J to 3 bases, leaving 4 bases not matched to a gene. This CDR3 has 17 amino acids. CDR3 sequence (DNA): TGTGCCAGCAGCCAAGATCCCGGACTAGCGGGAGAAGAGACCCAGTACTTC. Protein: CASSQDPGLAGEETQYF.

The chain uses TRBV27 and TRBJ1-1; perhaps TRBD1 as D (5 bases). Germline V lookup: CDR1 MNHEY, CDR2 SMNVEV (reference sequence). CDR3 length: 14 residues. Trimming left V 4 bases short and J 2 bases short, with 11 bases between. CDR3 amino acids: CASSSWTRNTEAFF. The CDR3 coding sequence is TGTGCCAGCAGTTCATGGACAAGAAACACTGAAGCTTTCTTT.

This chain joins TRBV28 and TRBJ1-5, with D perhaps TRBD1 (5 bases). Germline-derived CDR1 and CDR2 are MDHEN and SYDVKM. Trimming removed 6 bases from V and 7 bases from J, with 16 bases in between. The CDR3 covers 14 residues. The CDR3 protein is CASSIQGLWQPQHF. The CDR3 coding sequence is TGTGCCAGCAGCATTCAGGGTTTATGGCAGCCCCAGCATTTT. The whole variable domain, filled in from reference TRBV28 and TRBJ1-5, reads DVKVTQSSRYLVKRTGEKVFLECVQDMDHENMFWYRQDPGLGLRLIYFSYDVKMKEKGDIPEGYSVSREKKERFSLILESASTNQTSMYLCASSIQGLWQPQHFGDGTRLSIL.

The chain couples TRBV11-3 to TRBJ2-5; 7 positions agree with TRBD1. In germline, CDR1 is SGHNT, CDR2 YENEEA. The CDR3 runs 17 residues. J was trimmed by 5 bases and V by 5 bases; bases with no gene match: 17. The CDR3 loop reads CASSILTRQGRRETQYF. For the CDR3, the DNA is TGTGCCAGCAGCATACTTACCCGACAGGGAAGAAGGGAGACCCAGTACTTC.

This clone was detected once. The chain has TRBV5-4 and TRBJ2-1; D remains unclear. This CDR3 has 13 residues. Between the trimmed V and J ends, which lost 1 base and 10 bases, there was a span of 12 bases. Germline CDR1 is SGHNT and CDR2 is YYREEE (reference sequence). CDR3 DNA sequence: TGTGCCAGCAGCTTGCTGGTTGGCAGGGAGCAGTTCTTC. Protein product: CASSLLVGREQFF.

The CDR3 coding sequence is TGCGCCAGCAGCCAAGGTGGGACAGATAATTCACCCCTCCACTTT. Its protein is CASSQGGTDNSPLHF. V is TRBV4-1 and J is TRBJ1-6, with TRBD1 matching 7 bases. V gave up 1 base and J gave up 5 bases; unmatched junction bases: 2. The germline gives CDR1 MGHRA, CDR2 YSYEKL. CDR3 length equals 15 residues.

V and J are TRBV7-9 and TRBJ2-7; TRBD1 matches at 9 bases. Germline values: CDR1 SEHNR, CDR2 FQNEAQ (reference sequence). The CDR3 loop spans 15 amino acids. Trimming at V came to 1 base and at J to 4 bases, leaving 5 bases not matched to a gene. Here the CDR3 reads CASSLGGQGFYEQYF. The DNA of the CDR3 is TGTGCCAGCAGCTTAGGGGGACAGGGTTTTTACGAGCAGTACTTC.

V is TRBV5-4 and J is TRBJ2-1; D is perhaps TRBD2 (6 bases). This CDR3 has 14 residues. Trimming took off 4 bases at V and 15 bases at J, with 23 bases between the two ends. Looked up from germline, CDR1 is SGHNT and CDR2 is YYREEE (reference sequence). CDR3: CASSPITERVPSFF. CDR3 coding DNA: TGTGCCAGCAGCCCAATCACGGAGCGGGTGCCCTCGTTCTTC.

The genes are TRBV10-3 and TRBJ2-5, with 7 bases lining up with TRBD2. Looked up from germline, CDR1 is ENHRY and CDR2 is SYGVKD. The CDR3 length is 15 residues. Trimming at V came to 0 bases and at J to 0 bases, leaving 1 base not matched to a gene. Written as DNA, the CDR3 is TGTGCCATCAGTGAGTCAGGGACTAACCAAGAGACCCAGTACTTC. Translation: CAISESGTNQETQYF.

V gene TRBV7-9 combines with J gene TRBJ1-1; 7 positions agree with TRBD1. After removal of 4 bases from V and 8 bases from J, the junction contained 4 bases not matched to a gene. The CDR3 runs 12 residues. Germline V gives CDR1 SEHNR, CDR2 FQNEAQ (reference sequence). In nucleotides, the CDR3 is TGTGCCAGCAGCTCCGGGACAGCCGAAGCTTTCTTT. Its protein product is CASSSGTAEAFF.